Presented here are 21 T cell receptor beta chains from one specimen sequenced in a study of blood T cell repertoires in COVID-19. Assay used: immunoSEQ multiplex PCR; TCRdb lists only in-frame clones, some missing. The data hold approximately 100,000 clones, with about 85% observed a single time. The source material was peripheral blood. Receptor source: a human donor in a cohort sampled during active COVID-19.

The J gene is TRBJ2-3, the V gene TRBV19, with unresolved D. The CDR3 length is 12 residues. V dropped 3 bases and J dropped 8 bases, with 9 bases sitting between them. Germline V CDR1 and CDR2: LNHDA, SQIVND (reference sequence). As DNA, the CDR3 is TGTGCCAGTAGTATCGATAGCACTACGCAGTATTTT. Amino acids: CASSIDSTTQYF.

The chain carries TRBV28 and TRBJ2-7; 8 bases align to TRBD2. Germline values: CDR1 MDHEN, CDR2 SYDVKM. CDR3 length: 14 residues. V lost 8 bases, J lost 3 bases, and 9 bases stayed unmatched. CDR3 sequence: CASQGGGTLYEQYF. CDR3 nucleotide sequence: TGTGCCAGCCAAGGCGGGGGGACCCTCTACGAGCAGTACTTC.

The CDR3 here is CATSEGPGGETQYF. CDR3 nucleotides: TGTGCCACCAGTGAGGGGCCGGGAGGGGAGACCCAGTACTTC. The chain employs TRBV24-1 and TRBJ2-5; 8 positions agree with TRBD2. The trim removed 4 bases at V and 5 bases at J, leaving 5 bases unmatched. The CDR3 spans 14 residues. The germline gives CDR1 KGHDR, CDR2 SFDVKD.

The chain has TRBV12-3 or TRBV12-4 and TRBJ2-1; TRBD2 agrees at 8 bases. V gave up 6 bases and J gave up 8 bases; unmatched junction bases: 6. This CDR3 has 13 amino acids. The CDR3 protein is CASRATSGHEQFF. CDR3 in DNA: TGTGCCAGCAGGGCTACTAGCGGCCATGAGCAGTTCTTC.

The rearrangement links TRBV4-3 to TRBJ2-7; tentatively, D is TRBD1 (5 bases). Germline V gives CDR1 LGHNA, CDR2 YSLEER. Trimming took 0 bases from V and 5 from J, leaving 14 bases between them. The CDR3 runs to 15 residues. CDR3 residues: CASSQDLRVNDEQYF. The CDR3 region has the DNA TGCGCCAGCAGCCAAGATCTCAGGGTCAACGACGAGCAGTACTTC.

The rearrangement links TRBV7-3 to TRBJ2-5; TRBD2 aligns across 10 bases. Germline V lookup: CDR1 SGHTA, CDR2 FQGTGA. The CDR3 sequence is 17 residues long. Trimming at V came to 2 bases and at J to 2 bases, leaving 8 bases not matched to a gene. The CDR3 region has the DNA TGTGCCAGCAGCTTAGGGGCGCAGGGACTAGCGCAAGAGACCCAGTACTTC. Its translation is CASSLGAQGLAQETQYF.

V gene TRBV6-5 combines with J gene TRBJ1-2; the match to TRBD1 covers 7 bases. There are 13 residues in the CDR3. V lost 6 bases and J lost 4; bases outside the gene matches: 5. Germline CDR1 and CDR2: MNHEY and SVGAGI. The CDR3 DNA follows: TGTGCCAGCAGCGCGACAGGGACCTATGGCTACACCTTC. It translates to CASSATGTYGYTF.

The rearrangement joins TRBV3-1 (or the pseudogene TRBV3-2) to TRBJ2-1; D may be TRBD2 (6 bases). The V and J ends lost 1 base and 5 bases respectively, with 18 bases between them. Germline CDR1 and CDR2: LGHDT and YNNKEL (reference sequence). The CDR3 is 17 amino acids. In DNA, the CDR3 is TGTGCCAGCAGCCAAGTAGGGCGGGGCGACGTGAACAATGAGCAGTTCTTC. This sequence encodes CASSQVGRGDVNNEQFF.

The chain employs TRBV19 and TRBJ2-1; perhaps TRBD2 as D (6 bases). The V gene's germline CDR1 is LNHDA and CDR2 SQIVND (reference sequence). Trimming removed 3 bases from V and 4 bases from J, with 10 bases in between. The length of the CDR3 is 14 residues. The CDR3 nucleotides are TGTGCCAGTAGTATCCCGGGGGTGTACAATGAGCAGTTCTTC. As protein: CASSIPGVYNEQFF. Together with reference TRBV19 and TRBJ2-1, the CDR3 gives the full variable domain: DGGITQSPKYLFRKEGQNVTLSCEQNLNHDAMYWYRQDPGQGLRLIYYSQIVNDFQKGDIAEGYSVSREKKESFPLTVTSAQKNPTAFYLCASSIPGVYNEQFFGPGTRLTVL.

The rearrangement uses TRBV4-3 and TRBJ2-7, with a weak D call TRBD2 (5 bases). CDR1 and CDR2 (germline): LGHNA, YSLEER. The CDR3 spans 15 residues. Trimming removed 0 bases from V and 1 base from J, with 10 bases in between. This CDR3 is CASSQDGLGSYEQYF. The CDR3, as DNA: TGCGCCAGCAGCCAAGACGGACTTGGTTCCTACGAGCAGTACTTC.

In nucleotides, the CDR3 is TGTGCCAGCCAAGACGGGAGACTTACTGCCGGGGAGCTGTTTTTT. It translates to CASQDGRLTAGELFF. The V gene is TRBV6-5, the J gene TRBJ2-2; a possible D gene is TRBD2 (6 bases). With 8 bases removed from V and 6 bases from J, the gap between germline ends came to 19 bases. Germline V gene sequence: CDR1 MNHEY, CDR2 SVGAGI. The CDR3 runs 15 residues.

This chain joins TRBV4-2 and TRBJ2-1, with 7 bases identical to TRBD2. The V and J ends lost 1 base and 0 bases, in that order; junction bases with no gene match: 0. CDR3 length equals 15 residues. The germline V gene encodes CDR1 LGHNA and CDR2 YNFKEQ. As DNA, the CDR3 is TGTGCCAGCAGCCAAGGGACTAGCTCCTACAATGAGCAGTTCTTC. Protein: CASSQGTSSYNEQFF.

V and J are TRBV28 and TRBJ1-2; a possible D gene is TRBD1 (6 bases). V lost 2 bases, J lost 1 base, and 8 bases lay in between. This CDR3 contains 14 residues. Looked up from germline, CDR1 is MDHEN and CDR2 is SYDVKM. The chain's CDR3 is CASSLLQGNYGYTF. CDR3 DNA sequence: TGTGCCAGCAGTTTACTACAGGGTAACTATGGCTACACCTTC.

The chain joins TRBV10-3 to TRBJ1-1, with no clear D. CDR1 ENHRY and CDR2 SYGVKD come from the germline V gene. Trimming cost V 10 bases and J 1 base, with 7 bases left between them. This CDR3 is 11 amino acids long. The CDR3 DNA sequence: TGTGCCACCGAGGGGAACACTGAAGCTTTCTTT. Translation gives CATEGNTEAFF.

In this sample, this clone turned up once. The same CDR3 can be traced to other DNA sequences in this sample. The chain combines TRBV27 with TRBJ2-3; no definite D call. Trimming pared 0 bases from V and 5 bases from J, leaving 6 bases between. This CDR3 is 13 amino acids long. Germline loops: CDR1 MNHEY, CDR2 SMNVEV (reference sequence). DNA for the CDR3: TGTGCCAGCAGTTTATCGAGAGGAGATACGCAGTATTTT. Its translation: CASSLSRGDTQYF.

CDR3 residues: CASSLVTSGRDTQYF. CDR3 sequence (DNA): TGTGCCAGCAGCTTAGTTACTAGCGGCCGAGATACGCAGTATTTT. The chain has TRBV7-2 and TRBJ2-3; TRBD2 matches 8 bases. V was clipped by 1 base and J by 5 bases; unmatched bases: 5. The CDR3 loop spans 15 amino acids. CDR1 and CDR2 (germline): SGHTA, FQGNSA.

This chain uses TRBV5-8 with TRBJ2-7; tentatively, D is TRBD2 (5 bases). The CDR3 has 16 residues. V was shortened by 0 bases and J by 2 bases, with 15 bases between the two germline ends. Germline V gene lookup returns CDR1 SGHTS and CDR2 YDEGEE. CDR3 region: CASSLEGRGIPYEQYF. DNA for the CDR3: TGTGCCAGCAGCTTGGAAGGACGGGGAATACCCTACGAGCAGTACTTC.

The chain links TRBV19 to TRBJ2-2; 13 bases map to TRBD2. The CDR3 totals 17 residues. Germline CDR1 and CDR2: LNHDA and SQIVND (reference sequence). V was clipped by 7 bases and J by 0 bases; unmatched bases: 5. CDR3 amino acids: CASIPTSGRSNTGELFF. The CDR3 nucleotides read TGTGCCAGTATCCCGACTAGCGGGAGGTCGAACACCGGGGAGCTGTTTTTT.

The CDR3 loop reads CASSSPSAGAGVEQYF. CDR3 DNA sequence: TGTGCCAGCAGTTCCCCCTCGGCGGGAGCCGGGGTCGAGCAGTACTTC. This rearrangement joins TRBV27 to TRBJ2-7; 7 bases map to TRBD2. V lost 4 bases, J lost 6 bases, and 15 bases stayed unmatched. CDR1 and CDR2 from the germline V gene are MNHEY and SMNVEV (reference sequence). The CDR3 has 16 residues.

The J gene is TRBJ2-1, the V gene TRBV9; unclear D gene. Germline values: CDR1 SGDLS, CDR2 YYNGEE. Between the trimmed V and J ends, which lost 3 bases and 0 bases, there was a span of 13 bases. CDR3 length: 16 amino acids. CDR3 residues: CASSGLATRSYNEQFF. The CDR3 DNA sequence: TGTGCCAGCAGCGGGCTTGCGACACGCTCCTACAATGAGCAGTTCTTC. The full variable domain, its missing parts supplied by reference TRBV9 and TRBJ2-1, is DSGVTQTPKHLITATGQRVTLRCSPRSGDLSVYWYQQSLDQGLQFLIQYYNGEERAKGNILERFSAQQFPDLHSELNLSSLELGDSALYFCASSGLATRSYNEQFFGPGTRLTVL.

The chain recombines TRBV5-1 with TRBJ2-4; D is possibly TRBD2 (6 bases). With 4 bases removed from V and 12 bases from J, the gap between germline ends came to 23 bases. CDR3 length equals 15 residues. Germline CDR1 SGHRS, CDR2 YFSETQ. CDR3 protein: CASSGGTNSIRTQYF. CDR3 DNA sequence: TGCGCCAGCAGCGGAGGGACGAATTCTATTAGGACTCAGTACTTC.